This TCR beta chain is drawn from a study of cytomegalovirus exposure and HLA in healthy donors. The CDR3 consists of 13 residues. Looked up from germline, CDR1 is SNHLY and CDR2 is FYNNEI. The germline V and J ends were trimmed by 3 bases and 5 bases, with 7 bases remaining between them. Vbeta (60) and Jbeta (13) primers were used in the PCR. TCRdb keeps only in-frame clones here, not all; method: immunoSEQ multiplex PCR. The data show 90,000 to 110,000 clones, roughly 13% seen once. This clone was observed a few times. The sequence came from a man in his forties or fifties in good health and CMV-seropositive. Sequencing was carried out using PBMCs. The gene calls are TRBV2 and TRBJ1-4; no clear D gene. In DNA, the CDR3 is TGTGCCAGCAGTGACGGGTCCAATGAAAAACTGTTTTTT. The encoded protein is CASSDGSNEKLFF.